This T cell receptor (beta chain) was identified in a study of Ad26.COV2.S vaccination and SARS-CoV-2 variants. Across the whole study: Participants got Ad26.COV2.S intramuscularly, once or twice 56 days apart.

V lost 4 bases, J lost 1 base, and 7 bases lay in between. CDR1 is ENHRY and CDR2 is SYGVKD in the germline V gene. This CDR3 has 13 amino acids. On this clone itself: The antigen is unknown.

Sequencing used immunoSEQ multiplex PCR; TCRdb keeps in-frame clones, though not all of them. The sample records 410,000 or so clones, about 93% being singletons. Findings and caveats of the study: Recipients given vaccine exceeded placebo recipients in spike-specific TCR breadth. Non-spike TCR breadth was similar in vaccine and placebo recipients.

Treatment: around 19 received Ad26.COV2.S at low or high dose, single or two shots; 5 received placebo; per-sample allocation not given. Sampling took place 63 days after the first vaccine or placebo injection. This TCR came from a person aged 18-65 years who received the Ad26.COV2.S COVID-19 vaccine or a placebo. The rearrangement links TRBV10-3 to TRBJ2-5; D call uncertain. The sample in question was peripheral blood, obtained in a trial of Ad26.COV2.S vaccine versus placebo. CDR3 sequence reads: CAISGRSQETQYF. The CDR3 nucleotides read TGTGCCATCAGTGGACGATCCCAAGAGACCCAGTACTTC.